These 14 T cell receptor beta chains originate from one sample sequenced in a study of control samples from healthy donors and cancer patients. The repertoire was sequenced with immunoSEQ multiplex PCR; TCRdb's copy has only in-frame clones and lacks some. The repertoire includes approximately 110,000 clones, approximately 90% of them detected once, and 15% to 20% sits in the top ten. Material: blood. The receptor source for this set is a woman aged 45-60 years in good health.

Points on this clone: An end of the junction differs from the germline gene, which may be a read error. The J gene is TRBJ2-1, the V gene TRBV7-3; TRBD2 matches 8 bases. This CDR3 contains 16 residues. Germline loops: CDR1 SGHTA, CDR2 FQGTGA. DNA for the CDR3: TGTGTCAGCAGCTTAACTCCGGGACTAGGGCCCCACGAGCAGTTCTTC. Translating it yields CVSSLTPGLGPHEQFF.

The chain employs TRBV2 and TRBJ1-1; TRBD1 might be the D (5 bases). CDR1 and CDR2 (germline): SNHLY, FYNNEI. The CDR3 runs to 14 residues. V was pared by 9 bases and J by 5 bases, with 19 bases between. In DNA, the CDR3 is TGTGCCAGGCTCGCAGGGAAATCGAAAACTGAAGCTTTCTTT. The encoded protein is CARLAGKSKTEAFF.

J is TRBJ1-5 and V is TRBV4-3, with D uncertain. CDR3 length: 19 amino acids. CDR1 is LGHNA, CDR2 YSLEER, per germline. V shed 0 bases and J shed 1 base, with 19 bases lying between them. CDR3 bases: TGCGCCAGCAGCCAAGATCCAGTACCCGGAAGCGACAGCAATCAGCCCCAGCATTTT. Translation: CASSQDPVPGSDSNQPQHF.

The rearrangement links TRBV2 to TRBJ1-2, with D hard to call. Deletions cut 1 base from V and 3 bases from J, with 9 bases between. This CDR3 has 14 amino acids. Germline V gene lookup returns CDR1 SNHLY and CDR2 FYNNEI. Written as DNA, the CDR3 is TGTGCCAGCAGTGAAGGGCAGACCTACTATGGCTACACCTTC. This encodes CASSEGQTYYGYTF.

The rearrangement joins TRBV4-2 to TRBJ1-1; 9 nucleotides agree with TRBD1. This CDR3 comprises 16 residues. Germline CDR1 reads LGHNA; CDR2 reads YNFKEQ. V trimming: 1 base; J trimming: 1 base; junction bases outside the gene matches: 4. The CDR3 DNA reads TGTGCCAGCAGCCAAGGCCCGGGACAGGGGAACACTGAAGCTTTCTTT. It codes for CASSQGPGQGNTEAFF.

The V gene is TRBV27, the J gene TRBJ2-6; no reliable D call. Germline CDR1 and CDR2: MNHEY and SMNVEV (reference sequence). The V end lost 4 bases, the J end lost 6 bases, and 13 bases lay between the germline ends. This CDR3 contains 15 residues. In DNA form, the CDR3 reads TGTGCCAGCAGTTCAACTGACCGGATGGCCAACGTCCTGACTTTC. Amino acids: CASSSTDRMANVLTF.

This chain joins TRBV29-1 and TRBJ1-1; 7 nucleotides agree with TRBD1. J was trimmed by 0 bases and V by 5 bases; bases with no gene match: 3. Germline CDR1 is SQVTM and CDR2 is ANQGSEA. The CDR3 contains 13 residues. This CDR3 reads CSVSRGLNTEAFF. CDR3 nucleotides: TGCAGCGTTTCCAGGGGGTTGAACACTGAAGCTTTCTTT.

This clone came up once. This chain uses TRBV7-9 with TRBJ2-3, with D tentatively TRBD2 (7 bases). In germline, CDR1 is SEHNR, CDR2 FQNEAQ (reference sequence). V lost 1 base and J 4 bases, leaving 15 bases between the germline ends. The CDR3 totals 16 residues. The CDR3 is CASSLGWGGEADTQYF. The CDR3 nucleotides read TGTGCCAGCAGCTTAGGATGGGGGGGCGAGGCAGATACGCAGTATTTT. Variable domain in full (rest from reference TRBV7-9 and TRBJ2-3): DTGVSQNPRHKITKRGQNVTFRCDPISEHNRLYWYRQTLGQGPEFLTYFQNEAQLEKSRLLSDRFSAERPKGSFSTLEIQRTEQGDSAMYLCASSLGWGGEADTQYFGPGTRLTVL.

This clone was recorded only once. The chain couples TRBV2 to TRBJ1-2; D gene ambiguous. From germline, CDR1 is SNHLY and CDR2 FYNNEI. The V end lost 2 bases, the J end lost 8 bases, and 12 bases lay between the germline ends. This CDR3 comprises 13 residues. CDR3 bases: TGTGCCAGCAGTGAACCAGGCCTCTGGGGCTACACCTTC. Translation: CASSEPGLWGYTF.

The rearrangement links TRBV9 to TRBJ1-2; 8 nucleotides agree with TRBD1. V gave up 0 bases and J gave up 6 bases; unmatched junction bases: 7. Germline CDR1 and CDR2: SGDLS and YYNGEE. This CDR3 is built from 15 residues. The CDR3 DNA is TGTGCCAGCAGCGTAGCTACCAGGGGGCGCAATGGCTACACCTTC. The encoded protein is CASSVATRGRNGYTF.

This clone was seen once. The V and J genes are TRBV19 and TRBJ2-7; TRBD1 agrees at 7 bases. Germline V gene sequence: CDR1 LNHDA, CDR2 SQIVND (reference sequence). J gave up 0 bases and V 5 bases, and 10 bases lay outside the gene matches. The CDR3 totals 16 residues. This CDR3 reads CASSPNTGAVSYEQYV. For the CDR3, the DNA is TGTGCCAGTAGTCCCAACACAGGGGCGGTCTCCTACGAGCAGTACGTC.

J is TRBJ2-7 and V is TRBV6-2 or TRBV6-3; possibly TRBD2 for D (5 bases). The CDR3 spans 19 residues. Germline V CDR1 and CDR2: MNHEY, SVGEGT. V dropped 0 bases and J dropped 1 base, with 22 bases sitting between them. CDR3 protein: CASSYSHNGLWERSYEQYV. The CDR3 DNA sequence: TGTGCCAGCAGTTACTCGCACAATGGCCTATGGGAGCGGTCCTACGAGCAGTACGTC.

V is TRBV20-1 and J is TRBJ1-1; D remains ambiguous. Germline CDR1 and CDR2: DFQATT and SNEGSKA (reference sequence). The CDR3 sequence is 11 residues long. V was shortened by 2 bases and J by 5 bases, with 6 bases between the two germline ends. In DNA form, the CDR3 reads TGCAGTGCTAGATCCACGACTGAAGCTTTCTTT. It yields the protein CSARSTTEAFF.

This clone has only one observation. The CDR3: CASRDLAYTYEQYF. CDR3 bases: TGTGCCAGCAGGGACTTAGCGTACACCTACGAGCAGTACTTC. This sequence joins TRBV6-5 and TRBJ2-7, with D maybe TRBD2 (5 bases). The CDR3 sequence is 14 residues long. CDR1 and CDR2 from the germline V gene are MNHEY and SVGAGI. V lost 6 bases and J 2 bases, leaving 14 bases between the germline ends.